The rows below give T cell receptor beta chains drawn from one sample of a study of cytomegalovirus exposure and HLA in healthy donors. Sequencing was performed with immunoSEQ multiplex PCR; in TCRdb, only in-frame clones are kept and a portion is missing. The sample lists about 130,000 clones; 74% were seen once. Sequencing was carried out using PBMCs. The origin of the receptors is a woman aged 45-60 years in good health and CMV-seropositive. CDR3s include the opening cysteine and the closing phenylalanine or tryptophan. Clone sizes are given selectively: once, few, many, or a class where the clone is expanded.

CDR3: CASSVWDSDNQPQHF
J: TRBJ1-5
size: -
length: 15
V: TRBV2

CDR3: CASSPQPTGANYGYTF
J: TRBJ1-2
size: once
length: 16
V: TRBV7-2

CDR3: CASSLVSEGAQYF
J: TRBJ2-5
size: -
length: 13
V: TRBV6-5

CDR3: CASSRDSYEQYF
J: TRBJ2-7
size: -
length: 12
V: TRBV14

CDR3: CAISTTGGIQPQHF
J: TRBJ1-5
size: -
length: 14
V: TRBV10-3

CDR3: CASSLGTKNTGELFF
J: TRBJ2-2
size: -
length: 15
V: TRBV19

CDR3: CASSLEQRYYEQYF
J: TRBJ2-7
size: -
length: 14
V: TRBV5-6

CDR3: CASSLVSLVSTGELFF
J: TRBJ2-2
size: -
length: 16
V: TRBV7-9

CDR3: CASSPGTTPQETQYF
J: TRBJ2-5
size: -
length: 15
V: TRBV7-2

CDR3: CASSQRQGRTGELFF
J: TRBJ2-2
size: -
length: 15
V: TRBV9

CDR3: CASSPPIGRAGNTIYF
J: TRBJ1-3
size: -
length: 16
V: TRBV28

CDR3: CASSPDRTNSPLHF
J: TRBJ1-6
size: -
length: 14
V: TRBV5-1

CDR3: CASSLAGLAGENNEQFF
J: TRBJ2-1
size: -
length: 17
V: TRBV7-8

CDR3: CAISESPENYGYTF
J: TRBJ1-2
size: -
length: 14
V: TRBV10-3

CDR3: CASSFVGTGEKETQYF
J: TRBJ2-5
size: -
length: 16
V: TRBV5-4

CDR3: CAMREGGGETQYF
J: TRBJ2-5
size: -
length: 13
V: TRBV10-3

CDR3: CASSEEAGNSEAFF
J: TRBJ1-1
size: -
length: 14
V: TRBV2

CDR3: CASSQQGAGNTIYF
J: TRBJ1-3
size: -
length: 14
V: TRBV2

CDR3: CASSLGGTGGGEQYF
J: TRBJ2-7
size: -
length: 15
V: TRBV5-1

CDR3: CASSPGDRIVATNEKLFF
J: TRBJ1-4
size: few
length: 18
V: TRBV7-8

CDR3: CASSQEGSGNNEQFF
J: TRBJ2-1
size: -
length: 15
V: TRBV4-2

CDR3: CASSSFQGSGGAGTGELFF
J: TRBJ2-2
size: -
length: 19
V: TRBV27

CDR3: CASSQNRQGGETQYF
J: TRBJ2-5
size: -
length: 15
V: TRBV4-2

CDR3: CASSLGLAGGLLDTQYF
J: TRBJ2-3
size: few
length: 17
V: TRBV4-2

CDR3: CASNPRDREGGYTF
J: TRBJ1-2
size: -
length: 14
V: TRBV27

CDR3: CASKPGDRDSPLHF
J: TRBJ1-6
size: -
length: 14
V: TRBV27

CDR3: CASSLGQGPTNSPLHF
J: TRBJ1-6
size: many
length: 16
V: TRBV4-2

CDR3: CASRIAVKETQYF
J: TRBJ2-5
size: -
length: 13
V: TRBV7-2

CDR3: CASSPRTSGGDNEQFF
J: TRBJ2-1
size: -
length: 16
V: TRBV18

CDR3: CASSLNSGGADTGELFF
J: TRBJ2-2
size: -
length: 17
V: TRBV7-3

CDR3: CATVLWTGLAGVGNYNEQFF
J: TRBJ2-1
size: -
length: 20
V: TRBV27

CDR3: CASRDRGSGTDTQYF
J: TRBJ2-3
size: -
length: 15
V: TRBV6-4

CDR3: CASSEETGGASGYTF
J: TRBJ1-2
size: once
length: 15
V: TRBV6-1

CDR3: CASGLNQGSNQPQHF
J: TRBJ1-5
size: -
length: 15
V: TRBV12-5

CDR3: CASSLMVAGLETQYF
J: TRBJ2-5
size: -
length: 15
V: TRBV5-6